Listed below are T cell receptor beta chains from one sample, sequenced in a study of cytomegalovirus exposure and HLA in healthy donors. Generated by immunoSEQ multiplex PCR, the TCRdb table keeps only in-frame clones and is missing some. The sample carries roughly 62,000 clones, 75% to 95% recorded once. Sequencing was performed on PBMCs. Receptor source: a woman aged 25 to 39 in good health and CMV-seronegative. Both conserved end residues are part of each CDR3. D genes are given only for firm matches. The listing skips clone size in some rows; elsewhere it reads once, few, many or a size class.

DNA	CDR3	size	V	J	D
TGTGCCTGGAGTGTTAGATGGGAGACCCAGTACTTC	CAWSVRWETQYF	.	TRBV30	TRBJ2-5	.
TGTGCCAGCGCCGGACTAGGTGGTGGTGAGCAGTTCTTC	CASAGLGGGEQFF	.	TRBV18	TRBJ2-1	TRBD2
TGTGCTAGTGGTTTGGGAGGGTTGAACACTGAAGCTTTCTTT	CASGLGGLNTEAFF	.	TRBV12-5	TRBJ1-1	.
TGTGCCAGCAGCTTAGGCAGGGGATACAATCAGCCCCAGCATTTT	CASSLGRGYNQPQHF	.	TRBV7-9	TRBJ1-5	.
TGTGCCAGCAGCCCGGGACAGGGAGGGAATGAGCAGTTCTTC	CASSPGQGGNEQFF	few	TRBV6-4	TRBJ2-1	TRBD1
TGTGCCAGCAGCCAAGATCTCCAAGGGGTACGTGGCTACACCTTC	CASSQDLQGVRGYTF	.	TRBV4-2	TRBJ1-2	.
TGCGCCAGCAGCCAAGATGGGGGGGTCGGAAACTCCTACAATGAGCAGTTCTTC	CASSQDGGVGNSYNEQFF	.	TRBV4-1	TRBJ2-1	TRBD2
TGCGCCAGCAGCTTGAGCACAGGGGTCTACAATGAGCAGTTCTTC	CASSLSTGVYNEQFF	.	TRBV5-1	TRBJ2-1	TRBD1
TGTGCCAGCAGCTTCGGACTAGAGCAGTACTTC	CASSFGLEQYF	.	TRBV7-9	TRBJ2-7	.
TGTGCCAGCAGCCCGGGACTACCATACAATGAGCAGTTCTTC	CASSPGLPYNEQFF	once	TRBV4-2	TRBJ2-1	TRBD2
TGCGCCAGCAGCCAACAGTCCAGCACAGATACGCAGTATTTT	CASSQQSSTDTQYF	once	TRBV4-3	TRBJ2-3	.
TGTGCCAGCAGTTTGAGGGACTATGGCTACACCTTC	CASSLRDYGYTF	.	TRBV28	TRBJ1-2	.
TGTGCCAGCAGCAAACAGGGAGATAATGGCTACACCTTC	CASSKQGDNGYTF	.	TRBV7-9	TRBJ1-2	.
TGTGCCAGCAGCCCTAGCGGGACTTACAATGAGCAGTTCTTC	CASSPSGTYNEQFF	.	TRBV13	TRBJ2-1	TRBD2
TGTGCCAGCAGTGTCGAGACTAGCGGGCCTCCCTACGAGCAGTACTTC	CASSVETSGPPYEQYF	.	TRBV6-1	TRBJ2-7	TRBD2
TGTGCCAGCAGCTTAGGGCCCCAGTTTCAGCGGAGCTCCTACGAGCAGTACTTC	CASSLGPQFQRSSYEQYF	.	TRBV7-2	TRBJ2-7	.
TGTGCCAGCACCGCGTCTGCGGGAGCAAACATTCAGTACTTC	CASTASAGANIQYF	.	TRBV11-2	TRBJ2-4	TRBD2
TGTGCCTGGAGTGCTTGGACAGAGAAAGACTATGGCTACACCTTC	CAWSAWTEKDYGYTF	.	TRBV30	TRBJ1-2	.
TGTGCCAGCAGCTCCTCACTAGGATACTCCTACAATGAGCAGTTCTTC	CASSSSLGYSYNEQFF	.	TRBV5-4	TRBJ2-1	.
TGTGCCAGCAGCGCCTCCTTTACAGGGTTCTCCTACGAGCAGTACTTC	CASSASFTGFSYEQYF	.	TRBV7-9	TRBJ2-7	.
TGTGCCCCCATCGCTCCAGGGGAAACCTACAATGAGCAGTTCTTC	CAPIAPGETYNEQFF	.	TRBV2	TRBJ2-1	.
TGTGCCATCAGTGGCGGGACAGCCCAAGAGACCCAGTACTTC	CAISGGTAQETQYF	.	TRBV10-3	TRBJ2-5	.
TGTGCCAGCAGTGAAGCAGGGAGGGATCAGCCCCAGCATTTT	CASSEAGRDQPQHF	.	TRBV6-1	TRBJ1-5	.
TGCGCCAGCAGCTTTAGTCAGGGGCCAGGGAGGGGCACTGAAGCTTTCTTT	CASSFSQGPGRGTEAFF	once	TRBV5-1	TRBJ1-1	.
TGTGCCAGCAGCGTAGGGCTAGCGGGAGGGGAGACCCAGTACTTC	CASSVGLAGGETQYF	.	TRBV9	TRBJ2-5	TRBD2
TGTGCCATCACAGCGGGAGTGGCAGATACGCAGTATTTT	CAITAGVADTQYF	.	TRBV10-3	TRBJ2-3	TRBD2
TGTGCCAGCAGTACCTCCGGGACAGTCTACGAGCAGTACTTC	CASSTSGTVYEQYF	.	TRBV28	TRBJ2-7	TRBD1
TGTGCCAGCAGGATCGGAGTGTGGACAGGAAACTTC	CASRIGVWTGNF	.	TRBV2	TRBJ2-7	TRBD1
TGTGCCAGCACCGACAGGGTCCATTACGAGCAGTACTTC	CASTDRVHYEQYF	.	TRBV5-4	TRBJ2-7	TRBD1
TGTGCCAGCAGCCTCACGGGAGCGTTGATACAAGAGACCCAGTACTTC	CASSLTGALIQETQYF	.	TRBV2	TRBJ2-5	.
TGTGCCTGGGACTCTGTCACTGAAGCTTTCTTT	CAWDSVTEAFF	once	TRBV30	TRBJ1-1	.
TGTGCCAGTACAGGGATTGGACCCTATGGCTACACCTTC	CASTGIGPYGYTF	.	TRBV6-5	TRBJ1-2	.
TGTGCCAGCAGTTTTAATGTAGCGGGGCCAGATACGCAGTATTTT	CASSFNVAGPDTQYF	.	TRBV28	TRBJ2-3	TRBD2
TGTGCCAGCAGTTTGACAGGGGGCTCTACTGAAGCTTTCTTT	CASSLTGGSTEAFF	.	TRBV28	TRBJ1-1	TRBD1
TGTGCCAGCAGCATTAGTATTCAGCGGCAGTTCTTC	CASSISIQRQFF	.	TRBV7-2	TRBJ2-1	.
TGCGCCAGCAGCAATACCTGGACAGGCACCTACGAGCAGTACTTC	CASSNTWTGTYEQYF	.	TRBV5-1	TRBJ2-7	TRBD1
TGTGCCAGTAGTACCGGACTAGACACAGATACGCAGTATTTT	CASSTGLDTDTQYF	.	TRBV19	TRBJ2-3	TRBD2
TGTGCCAGCAGTGACGGGACGGCAGGGGCGTACACCGGGGAGCTGTTTTTT	CASSDGTAGAYTGELFF	.	TRBV6-4	TRBJ2-2	.
TGTGCCAGCAGTGAAGCGACCGGACTTAGCAATCAGCCCCAGCATTTT	CASSEATGLSNQPQHF	.	TRBV6-1	TRBJ1-5	.
TGTGCCAGCAGCCGCGCACTAGTTCGAAGCACAGATACGCAGTATTTT	CASSRALVRSTDTQYF	.	TRBV11-1	TRBJ2-3	.
TGTGCCATCAGGCCGGGAACCGGGAGCACCATATATTTT	CAIRPGTGSTIYF	.	TRBV10-3	TRBJ1-3	.
TGTGCCAGCAGCGCAAATGAAGGTCCCCCGAGGAACATTCAGTACTTC	CASSANEGPPRNIQYF	.	TRBV9	TRBJ2-4	.
TGTGCCAGCAGTTCAGAGTCAGCGGTCCGGGGTTACAATGAGCAGTTCTTC	CASSSESAVRGYNEQFF	.	TRBV28	TRBJ2-1	.
TGTGCCAGCAGCTCTCATAGACAGGGGAGAACCGGAAACACCATATATTTT	CASSSHRQGRTGNTIYF	.	TRBV21-1	TRBJ1-3	.
TGTGCCAGCAGCTCTGCCGGGACAGGGGGCACTGAAGCTTTCTTT	CASSSAGTGGTEAFF	.	TRBV28	TRBJ1-1	TRBD1
TGTGCCAGCAGCACAGGGGGGGGCTTTGTGAACACTGAAGCTTTCTTT	CASSTGGGFVNTEAFF	.	TRBV28	TRBJ1-1	TRBD1
TGTGCCAGCAGGGGGTCGGGGGGGGCGAACACTGAAGCTTTCTTT	CASRGSGGANTEAFF	.	TRBV6-5	TRBJ1-1	.
TGCGCCAGCAGTGCGAAGGCAGGCGAGACCCAGTACTTC	CASSAKAGETQYF	.	TRBV10-1	TRBJ2-5	.
TGTGCCAGCAGCCCCTGGACTAGCGGCACCGGGGAGCTGTTTTTT	CASSPWTSGTGELFF	.	TRBV7-2	TRBJ2-2	TRBD2
TGTGCCAGCTCACCCTTTGGGGAGGGCAATCAGCCCCAGCATTTT	CASSPFGEGNQPQHF	.	TRBV18	TRBJ1-5	.